This T cell receptor beta chain was sequenced during a study of spatial heterogeneity in lung cancer. Whole-study findings and limits: Tumor mutation counts were tracked by expanded intratumoral alpha and beta TCR counts.

In this sample, this clonotype is medium-sized. Antigen specificity is unknown. The time point: sample taken at primary tumor resection. One entry per CDR3 protein, called by TCRdb with MiXCR from the 5' RACE reads. This table holds around 1,700 distinct CDR3 sequences, under 5.5% found once. Trimming stripped 2 bases from V and 0 bases from J, with 17 bases between. Germline values: CDR1 MDHEN, CDR2 SYDVKM. The CDR3 sequence is 18 residues long. The chain joins TRBV28 to TRBJ1-5; a weak D match, TRBD1 (6 bases). The TCR originated in a male donor with early-stage non-small cell lung cancer. Sample: lung tumor tissue, taken at surgery. The CDR3 is CASSLELKQGYSNQPQHF. CDR3 coding DNA: TGTGCCAGCAGTTTAGAACTCAAGCAGGGGTATAGCAATCAGCCCCAGCATTTT. The full variable domain, rest sourced from reference TRBV28 and TRBJ1-5, is DVKVTQSSRYLVKRTGEKVFLECVQDMDHENMFWYRQDPGLGLRLIYFSYDVKMKEKGDIPEGYSVSREKKERFSLILESASTNQTSMYLCASSLELKQGYSNQPQHFGDGTRLSIL.